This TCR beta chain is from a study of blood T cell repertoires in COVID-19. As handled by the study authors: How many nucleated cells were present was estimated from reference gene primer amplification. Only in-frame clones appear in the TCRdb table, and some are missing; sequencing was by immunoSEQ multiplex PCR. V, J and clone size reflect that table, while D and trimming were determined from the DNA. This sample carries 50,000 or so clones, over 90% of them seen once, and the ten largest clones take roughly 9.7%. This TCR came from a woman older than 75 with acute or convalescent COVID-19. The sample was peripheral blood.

Here the CDR3 reads CASSLSADTQYF. Written as DNA, the CDR3 is TGTGCCAGCAGCTTGTCTGCAGATACGCAGTATTTT. V gene TRBV5-6 combines with J gene TRBJ2-3, with D unclear. CDR3 length: 12 residues. Germline-derived CDR1 and CDR2 are SGHDT and YYEEEE. The germline V and J ends were trimmed by 1 base and 4 bases, with 4 bases remaining between them.